This entry lists 8 T cell receptor delta chains sequenced from one sample in a study of γδ T cells in repeated Plasmodium falciparum infection. TCRdb used CATT to re-call clones from the multiplex PCR reads. The data show around 57,000 delta-chain clones, around 1.8% seen once. Flow sorting of PBMC yielded separate Vgamma9/Vdelta2+ and Vdelta2-negative gammadelta T cell populations for bulk repertoire analysis. The sequencing sample was made of gamma-delta T cells from blood. The receptors were gathered from a pool of human donors (malaria-infected and uninfected, not separated).

This clone has more than one count but fewer than ten. A much larger clone differs from this one at a single base, so this may be a read error. CDR3 bases: TGTGCTCTTGGGGATCCCTTCCTATTCAGGGGATGGGATAAACTCATCTTT. Translated: CALGDPFLFRGWDKLIF. The chain employs TRDV1 and TRDJ1; TRDD2 matches at 8 bases. TCRdb is silent on the J gene; assignment here came from matching the DNA to germline. Germline assignment: CDR1 TSWWSYY and CDR2 QGS. The CDR3 length is 17 residues. V lost 3 bases, J lost 5 bases, and 14 bases stayed unmatched.

J is TRDJ1 and V is TRDV2, with D perhaps TRDD3 (6 bases). Here the J gene was assigned by germline matching of the DNA, as TCRdb has none. Germline V CDR1 and CDR2: GEAIGNYY, EKD. The CDR3 sequence is 17 residues long. Between the trimmed V and J ends, which lost 4 bases and 4 bases, there was a span of 24 bases. DNA for the CDR3: TGTGCCTGTGAATGCGGGCTGGGATATCATAGGGGCGATAAACTCATCTTT. Amino acid sequence: CACECGLGYHRGDKLIF.

This clone has only a few counts. A far larger clone is one base from this, pointing to a likely read error. Different DNA sequences within this sample yield the same CDR3. V gene TRDV1 combines with J gene TRDJ2, with 7 bases that match TRDD3. CDR3 size: 19 residues. The germline V gene encodes CDR1 TSWWSYY and CDR2 QGS. CDR3: CALGAPFPFWGGLTAQLFF. CDR3 nucleotide sequence: TGTGCTCTTGGAGCCCCATTCCCCTTTTGGGGGGGATTGACGGCACAACTCTTCTTT.

Notes on this clone: The amino acid sequence in TCRdb belongs to a much larger clone and departs from this DNA's translation at residue 18, likely a sequencing read error; the sequence shown is translated from the DNA. The J gene is uncalled and the V gene is TRDV2; TRDD3 is the table's D call and was not checked against the DNA. The CDR3 length is 20 residues. Germline-derived CDR1 and CDR2 are GEAIGNYY and EKD. The CDR3 region is CACDSVLGDTLAWDTRQVFF. The CDR3 DNA sequence: TGTGCCTGTGACTCTGTACTGGGGGATACGCTCGCATGGGACACCCGACAGGTGTTTTTC.

This clone was counted between two and nine times. This probably arose from a read error, given a far larger clone one base away. In the same sample, other DNA sequences code for this CDR3. J is TRDJ1 and V is TRDV3, with TRDD3 identical over 12 bases. The CDR3 loop spans 29 amino acids. The ends lost 1 base at V and 0 bases at J; junction bases unmatched: 45. Germline V CDR1 and CDR2: TVYSNPD, GDNSRS (reference sequence). Here the CDR3 reads CAFKVPCLLTKLGDTPIYMSYSDTDKLIF. As DNA, the CDR3 is TGTGCCTTTAAAGTCCCCTGCCTCTTAACCAAACTGGGGGATACCCCAATCTACATGTCGTACAGCGACACCGATAAACTCATCTTT.

The table lists this clone with many counts. Translating this DNA gives a protein that differs at residue 8 from the TCRdb one, which belongs to a much larger clone; a read error is likely, and the protein shown is this translation. The rearrangement joins TRDV3 to TRDJ1; D possibly matches TRDD2 or TRDD3 (6 bases each). This CDR3 contains 16 residues. The germline CDR1 and CDR2 sequences are TVYSNPD and GDNSRS (reference sequence). The V end lost 1 base, the J end lost 1 base, and 19 bases lay between the germline ends. CDR3 bases: TGTGCCTTTACCTTCCCTTGGAGGATACCCACCGATAAACTCATCTTT. This sequence encodes CAFTFPWRIPTDKLIF.

This clone was seen more than once but under ten times. This likely traces to a read error, being one base from a far larger clone. Distinct nucleotide sequences in the sample also encode this CDR3. CDR3 coding DNA: TGTGCTCTTGCCTTATTGGGTCTCTTCCGTTCGGAGGGGATACTGAGCGATAAACTCATCTTT. This codes for CALALLGLFRSEGILSDKLIF. The chain recombines TRDV1 with TRDJ1; 8 bases are shared with TRDD3. Germline V gives CDR1 TSWWSYY, CDR2 QGS. CDR3 length: 21 residues. V shed 7 bases, J shed 4 bases, and the junction held 29 bases outside the gene matches.

This clone was seen at least ten times. The TCRdb protein, from a much larger clone, departs from this DNA's translation at residue 12, likely by read error; the protein shown derives from the DNA. V is TRDV1 and J is TRDJ1; TRDD2 is a possible D gene (5 bases). TCRdb offers no J gene call, so here the DNA was matched to germline to obtain one. Trimming shortened V by 1 base and J by 1 base, and 25 bases separated the two germline ends. Germline assignment: CDR1 TSWWSYY and CDR2 QGS. The CDR3 has 20 residues. CDR3 amino acids: CALGEHPTKGEYRITDKLIF. CDR3 bases: TGTGCTCTTGGGGAACACCCTACGAAGGGAGAATACAGGATCACCGATAAACTCATCTTT.